The 16 T cell receptor beta chains given below trace back to one sample, sequenced in a study of T-cell memory formation after mild COVID-19. TCRdb used MiXCR to reprocess the 5' RACE reads, holding one entry per CDR3 protein. This table holds 310,000 or so distinct CDR3 sequences, around 15% found once. Sequencing used PBMCs or a T cell subset sorted from them (not recorded which). These receptor sequences come from a young man who had mild COVID-19 (a few samples of this study predate the infection). Cell type and time point are not known.

The chain combines TRBV4-3 with TRBJ1-6; no reliable D call. CDR1 and CDR2 (germline): LGHNA, YSLEER. The CDR3 extends over 13 amino acids. Between the trimmed V and J ends, which lost 1 base and 7 bases, there was a span of 5 bases. In DNA form, the CDR3 reads TGCGCCAGCAGCCAAGCCCCGAATTCACCCCTCCACTTT. It codes for CASSQAPNSPLHF.

The gene calls are TRBV6-4 and TRBJ1-5; 7 bases fit TRBD1. Looked up from germline, CDR1 is MRHNA and CDR2 is SNTAGT. The V gene end was trimmed by 3 bases and the J gene end by 11 bases; junction bases not matched to a gene: 13. This CDR3 spans 15 amino acids. This CDR3 is CASSETFDWDSTQHF. The CDR3 nucleotides are TGTGCCAGCAGTGAAACTTTTGACTGGGACAGTACCCAGCATTTT.

DNA of the CDR3: TGTGCCAGCACAGAGGATGGGGACCGGACAGATACGCAGTATTTT. Translated: CASTEDGDRTDTQYF. The rearrangement uses TRBV2 and TRBJ2-3; D might be TRBD1 or TRBD2, each matching 5 bases. In germline, CDR1 is SNHLY, CDR2 FYNNEI. V was clipped by 7 bases and J by 3 bases, with 17 bases between them. The CDR3 length is 15 residues. Full variable domain (outside the CDR3, taken from reference TRBV2 and TRBJ2-3): EPEVTQTPSHQVTQMGQEVILRCVPISNHLYFYWYRQILGQKVEFLVSFYNNEISEKSEIFDDQFSVERPDGSNFTLKIRSTKLEDSAMYFCASTEDGDRTDTQYFGPGTRLTVL.

The DNA for the CDR3 is TGTGCCAGCAGACTCGGACATCTACCCGCGAATGAGCAGTTCTTC. This gives the protein CASRLGHLPANEQFF. The chain has TRBV6-6 and TRBJ2-1; a weak D match, TRBD1 (5 bases). Trimming took 6 bases from V and 7 from J, leaving 19 bases between them. CDR1 MNHNY and CDR2 SVGAGI come from the germline V gene (reference sequence). There are 15 residues in the CDR3.

A few counts support this clonotype. This chain joins TRBV5-4 and TRBJ2-7, with TRBD2 as a possible D gene (6 bases). This CDR3 region has 15 residues. CDR1 SGHNT and CDR2 YYREEE come from the germline V gene (reference sequence). V was cut by 0 bases and J by 4 bases, with 14 bases left in between. The CDR3 region has the DNA TGTGCCAGCAGCTTGGCCAAGGGACGGGGGTACGAGCAGTACGTC. The encoded protein is CASSLAKGRGYEQYV.

This clonotype was observed a handful of times. This sequence joins TRBV7-9 and TRBJ2-2; perhaps TRBD1 as D (6 bases). CDR3 length equals 12 residues. V lost 7 bases and J 6 bases, leaving 9 bases between the germline ends. Germline V gives CDR1 SEHNR, CDR2 FQNEAQ (reference sequence). The CDR3 nucleotides are TGTGCCAGCACCACAGGGCCCGGGGAGCTGTTTTTT. It encodes CASTTGPGELFF.

This clonotype has at least ten counts. CDR3 sequence reads: CASSYLATNEKLFF. The CDR3 nucleotides read TGTGCCAGCAGTTACCTTGCAACTAATGAAAAACTGTTTTTT. The J gene is TRBJ1-4, the V gene TRBV6-6; D ambiguous. From germline, CDR1 is MNHNY and CDR2 SVGAGI (reference sequence). This CDR3 has 14 residues. The ends were cut back, 2 bases at V and 0 bases at J, with 4 bases in the middle.

This clonotype occurred many times. The J gene is TRBJ1-5, the V gene TRBV6-5, with 8 bases fitting TRBD1. Losses at the gene ends were 5 bases for V and 0 bases for J; bases not matched to a gene: 9. Germline lookup yields CDR1 MNHEY and CDR2 SVGAGI. CDR3 length equals 17 residues. The CDR3 region has the DNA TGTGCCAGCAGTCCCCGGACAGGGTCATATAGCAATCAGCCCCAGCATTTT. It codes for CASSPRTGSYSNQPQHF.

The chain carries TRBV7-9 and TRBJ1-1; tentatively, D is TRBD1 (6 bases). This CDR3 spans 15 amino acids. Per the germline V gene, CDR1 is SEHNR and CDR2 is FQNEAQ (reference sequence). The V end was cut by 9 bases, the J end by 0 bases, with 17 bases between. CDR3 coding DNA: TGTGCCAGTGAAACAGGGAGCGGCATGAACACTGAAGCTTTCTTT. Translating it yields CASETGSGMNTEAFF.

The table lists this clonotype with a few counts. This sequence joins TRBV7-9 and TRBJ1-3; maybe TRBD1 (6 bases). Germline V gene sequence: CDR1 SEHNR, CDR2 FQNEAQ (reference sequence). V dropped 4 bases and J dropped 0 bases, with 7 bases sitting between them. The CDR3 spans 14 residues. The CDR3 DNA is TGTGCCAGCAGCTGGACAGCCTCTGGAAACACCATATATTTT. Its translation is CASSWTASGNTIYF.

The CDR3 DNA sequence: TGTGCCAGCAGCTTAGGCGGCCGGGGGGATGAGCAGTTCTTC. Its protein product is CASSLGGRGDEQFF. This chain links TRBV7-2 with TRBJ2-1; 7 nucleotides line up with TRBD2. The J segment lost 8 bases and the V segment lost 1 base, leaving 5 bases of the junction unmatched. The CDR3 is 14 residues long. Germline loops: CDR1 SGHTA, CDR2 FQGNSA.

This clonotype was seen at least ten times. The gene calls are TRBV12-3 or TRBV12-4 and TRBJ2-3, with 7 nucleotides matching TRBD2. Germline trimming cut 1 base from V and 1 base from J; bases unmatched to any gene: 5. This CDR3 comprises 16 residues. The DNA of the CDR3 is TGTGCCAGCAGTTTAGTGCTTACTAGCGGCACAGATACGCAGTATTTT. This encodes CASSLVLTSGTDTQYF.

This clonotype has just a few counts. This rearrangement joins TRBV28 to TRBJ1-3, with a tentative D call TRBD1 (5 bases). This CDR3 spans 14 amino acids. CDR1 is MDHEN, CDR2 SYDVKM, per germline. The ends were cut back, 6 bases at V and 2 bases at J, with 11 bases in the middle. CDR3 sequence: CASRAGGAGNTIYF. CDR3 DNA sequence: TGTGCCAGCAGGGCGGGGGGGGCTGGAAACACCATATATTTT.

In DNA, the CDR3 is TGTGCCAGCAGCCTGGATCCTGCTGAAGCTTTCTTT. Amino acids: CASSLDPAEAFF. The chain joins TRBV7-2 to TRBJ1-1; D call uncertain. V lost 5 bases, J lost 6 bases, and 10 bases lay in between. The germline gives CDR1 SGHTA, CDR2 FQGNSA. This CDR3 has 12 residues.

The chain employs TRBV27 and TRBJ2-3; D gene unclear. The germline V and J ends were trimmed by 3 bases and 4 bases, with 8 bases remaining between them. This CDR3 comprises 13 residues. Germline CDR1 and CDR2: MNHEY and SMNVEV (reference sequence). CDR3 protein: CASSFPAADTQYF. The CDR3 coding sequence is TGTGCCAGCAGTTTCCCCGCCGCAGATACGCAGTATTTT.

There are many counts of this clonotype. This chain joins TRBV20-1 and TRBJ1-1; D not resolved. Germline loops: CDR1 DFQATT, CDR2 SNEGSKA (reference sequence). The ends were cut back, 1 base at V and 0 bases at J, with 6 bases in the middle. The CDR3 loop spans 13 amino acids. The CDR3 reads CSARAGVNTEAFF. The CDR3 DNA reads TGCAGTGCTAGAGCAGGAGTGAACACTGAAGCTTTCTTT.